One sample yielded the 19 T cell receptor beta chains listed below, sequenced in a study of tumor-infiltrating lymphocytes in primary liver carcinoma. Using a constant-region primer together with ProtoScript II reverse transcriptase, TCR beta cDNA was made from roughly 500 ng of total RNA. Investigators got TCR beta libraries out of three nested multiplex PCR rounds, done with slightly modified ARM-PCR. TRBV1-TRBV30 forward primers paired with a C-beta reverse primer were used in the first two PCR rounds, which ran about 11 cycles each. TCRdb passed the multiplex PCR reads through MiXCR, listing each CDR3 protein once. Altogether 180,000 or so distinct CDR3 sequences are present, around 60% being singletons, with the ten largest covering 70% to 80%. They got blood RNA out of unsorted whole blood and also pulled out germline DNA. The material sequenced was peripheral blood. The receptors were sampled from a man aged 35-49 years with primary liver carcinoma and hepatitis B virus infection.

Worth noting for this clonotype: Without the conserved terminal phenylalanine or tryptophan, this CDR3 likely stems from a read error. The chain carries TRBV12-3 or TRBV12-4 and TRBJ2-7; a weak D match, TRBD2 (6 bases). With 1 base removed from V and 0 bases from J, the gap between germline ends came to 7 bases. The CDR3 extends over 14 amino acids. CDR3 loop: CASSLGRGSYEQYI. CDR3 in DNA: TGTGCCAGCAGTTTAGGGAGGGGCTCCTACGAGCAGTACATC.

This chain uses TRBV6-5 with TRBJ2-3; D gene ambiguous. This CDR3 is 15 amino acids long. The germline V gene has CDR1 MNHEY and CDR2 SVGAGI. The V and J ends lost 0 bases and 0 bases respectively, with 7 bases between them. CDR3 amino acids: CASSYSRGSTDTQYF. The CDR3 nucleotides read TGTGCCAGCAGTTACTCGAGAGGTAGCACAGATACGCAGTATTTT.

With respect to this clonotype: One junction end disagrees with the germline gene, perhaps due to a read error. The chain is built from TRBV6-2 or TRBV6-3 and TRBJ2-7; TRBD2 is a possible D gene (5 bases). The CDR3 totals 12 residues. Germline CDR1 and CDR2: MNHEY and SVGEGT. The DNA of the CDR3 is TGTGTCAGCAGTTACTCCCAAGGAGGGCAGTACTTC. The encoded protein is CVSSYSQGGQYF.

For this clonotype: Just one base apart from a much larger clone, this may be a read error. The conserved closing phenylalanine or tryptophan is absent in this CDR3, likely reflecting a read error. This rearrangement joins TRBV20-1 to TRBJ2-2; TRBD2 matches 7 bases. Germline-derived CDR1 and CDR2 are DFQATT and SNEGSKA (reference sequence). This CDR3 has 18 residues. J gave up 2 bases and V 0 bases, and 12 bases lay outside the gene matches. The CDR3 DNA sequence: TGCAGTGCTAGAGATGAGGCTAGCGGAGCTTTTAACACCGGGGAGCTGTTTATT. Translation: CSARDEASGAFNTGELFI.

At least ten counts were recorded for this clonotype. The chain is built from TRBV29-1 and TRBJ2-7, with 9 bases lining up with TRBD1. CDR3 length: 12 residues. J was trimmed by 4 bases and V by 6 bases; bases with no gene match: 4. Germline V gene sequence: CDR1 SQVTM, CDR2 ANQGSEA. This CDR3 reads CSVQQGAYEQYF. The CDR3 DNA is TGCAGCGTCCAACAGGGGGCGTACGAGCAGTACTTC.

V and J are TRBV5-4 and TRBJ1-1; no definite D call. This CDR3 contains 16 residues. V lost 2 bases, J lost 0 bases, and 14 bases lay in between. CDR1 SGHNT and CDR2 YYREEE come from the germline V gene (reference sequence). The DNA for the CDR3 is TGTGCCAGCAGCTTATTCGGAACCGTAGTGAACACTGAAGCTTTCTTT. Its protein product is CASSLFGTVVNTEAFF.

Regarding this clonotype: One end of the junction fails to match germline, which may point to a read error. The rearrangement links TRBV6-5 to TRBJ2-6, with 9 bases aligning to TRBD1. From germline, CDR1 is MNHEY and CDR2 SVGAGI. The CDR3 is made up of 16 amino acids. The CDR3 region is CASGRTGETGANVPTF. CDR3 nucleotides: TGTGCCAGCGGACGGACAGGGGAGACTGGGGCCAACGTCCCGACTTTC.

The V call is TRBV6-1, the J call TRBJ2-1, with a weak D call TRBD1 (6 bases). Germline CDR1 reads MNHNS; CDR2 reads SASEGT. The ends were cut back, 11 bases at V and 4 bases at J, with 9 bases in the middle. CDR3 length: 11 residues. CDR3 protein: CASGDYNEQFF. In DNA, the CDR3 is TGTGCCTCAGGGGATTACAATGAGCAGTTCTTC.

This clonotype appeared a few times. The V call is TRBV7-9, the J call TRBJ2-1; 7 positions match TRBD2. Germline loops: CDR1 SEHNR, CDR2 FQNEAQ (reference sequence). The CDR3 is 17 residues long. The V and J ends lost 0 bases and 0 bases, in that order; junction bases with no gene match: 5. This chain's CDR3 is CASSLALGGSSYNEQFF. As DNA, the CDR3 is TGTGCCAGCAGCTTAGCGCTGGGCGGGAGCTCCTACAATGAGCAGTTCTTC.

This clonotype was detected many times. The CDR3 nucleotides are TGTGCCAGCAGGAGCGGCTACTCCTACAATGAGCAGTTCTTC. It yields the protein CASRSGYSYNEQFF. The gene calls are TRBV6-6 and TRBJ2-1; D is perhaps TRBD2 (5 bases). Germline CDR1 MNHNY, CDR2 SVGAGI (reference sequence). The CDR3 runs 14 residues. V shed 6 bases and J shed 0 bases, with 9 bases lying between them.

Regarding this clonotype: A much larger clone sits a single nucleotide away, making a read error possible. Lacking the conserved final phenylalanine or tryptophan, this CDR3 likely reflects a read error. The chain employs TRBV11-2 and TRBJ2-1; the D is unclear. CDR1 is SGHAT and CDR2 is FQNNGV in the germline V gene. The CDR3 spans 13 residues. V lost 6 bases to trimming and J lost 8 bases, with 14 bases between them. The CDR3 loop is CASSLILAHEQFS. CDR3 in DNA: TGTGCCAGCAGTCTTATACTGGCCCATGAGCAGTTCTCC.

This chain links TRBV13 with TRBJ2-2; TRBD1 might be the D (6 bases). The CDR3 is 15 residues long. V was cut by 4 bases and J by 4 bases, with 13 bases left in between. Looked up from germline, CDR1 is PRHDT and CDR2 is FYEKMQ (reference sequence). The CDR3 sequence is CASSSKGVFTGELFF. In nucleotides, the CDR3 is TGTGCCAGCAGCTCGAAGGGGGTTTTCACCGGGGAGCTGTTTTTT.

As regards this clonotype: The junction departs from germline at one end; a sequencing error may be responsible. The genes are TRBV28 and TRBJ2-1; 7 nucleotides align to TRBD2. Germline V gene sequence: CDR1 MDHEN, CDR2 SYDVKM. The CDR3 is made up of 15 amino acids. CDR3 sequence reads: CASSLPKRGWNVQFF. The CDR3 DNA sequence: TGTGCCAGCAGTTTACCCAAGCGGGGCTGGAATGTGCAGTTCTTC.

This rearrangement joins TRBV15 to TRBJ2-1, with TRBD2 matching over 9 bases. V dropped 1 base and J dropped 5; count of bases not matched to a gene: 15. This CDR3 spans 19 amino acids. Per the germline V gene, CDR1 is LNHNV and CDR2 is YYDKDF (reference sequence). In DNA, the CDR3 is TGTGCCACCAGCAGAGCTGATAGCGGGAGAGCGATACCGGACAATGAGCAGTTCTTC. Its protein product is CATSRADSGRAIPDNEQFF. Based on the CDR3 plus reference TRBV15 and TRBJ2-1, the full variable domain is DAMVIQNPRYQVTQFGKPVTLSCSQTLNHNVMYWYQQKSSQAPKLLFHYYDKDFNNEADTPDNFQSRRPNTSFCFLDIRSPGLGDTAMYLCATSRADSGRAIPDNEQFFGPGTRLTVL.

As to this clonotype: A much larger clone differs by one base, so this may be a read error. The chain is built from TRBV11-2 and TRBJ2-2, with D perhaps given as TRBD1 or TRBD2 (5 bases each). Germline values: CDR1 SGHAT, CDR2 FQNNGV. V shed 5 bases and J shed 5 bases, with 18 bases lying between them. The CDR3 is 16 amino acids. The CDR3 protein is CASSTRVCGETGELFF. The DNA for the CDR3 is TGTGCCAGCAGCACCAGGGTGTGTGGGGAGACCGGGGAGCTGTTTTTT.

The rearrangement links TRBV6-1 to TRBJ1-2; possibly TRBD1 for D (5 bases). The CDR3 contains 15 residues. Germline V gives CDR1 MNHNS, CDR2 SASEGT. Trimming pared 7 bases from V and 3 bases from J, leaving 18 bases between. This CDR3 reads CASNLNGGVDYGYTF. Here the CDR3 DNA reads TGTGCCAGCAACCTGAACGGAGGGGTCGACTATGGCTACACCTTC.

About this clonotype itself: The junction differs from germline at one of its ends, possibly a read error. This chain links TRBV11-2 with TRBJ2-1, with D tentatively TRBD2 (6 bases). The CDR3 covers 13 residues. CDR1 is SGHAT, CDR2 FQNNGV, per germline. CDR3 sequence reads: CASSTTRIYKQFF. CDR3 DNA sequence: TGTGCCAGCAGCACGACTAGGATCTATAAGCAGTTTTTC. The full variable domain, rest sourced from reference TRBV11-2 and TRBJ2-1, is EAGVAQSPRYKIIEKRQSVAFWCNPISGHATLYWYQQILGQGPKLLIQFQNNGVVDDSQLPKDRFSAERLKGVDSTLKIQPAKLEDSAVYLCASSTTRIYKQFFGPGTRLTVL.

This clonotype is a singleton in its sample. This rearrangement joins TRBV4-1 to TRBJ2-4, with D perhaps being TRBD1 or TRBD2 (6 bases each). V lost 0 bases to trimming and J lost 8 bases, with 23 bases between them. Germline CDR1 reads MGHRA; CDR2 reads YSYEKL. The CDR3 length is 18 residues. The CDR3 nucleotides are TGCGCCAGCAGCCAAGACGTGCGGGCTAGCGTACCAGGGGACATTCAGTACTTC. Amino acid sequence: CASSQDVRASVPGDIQYF.

This chain joins TRBV6-1 and TRBJ2-7; 11 positions match TRBD1. The CDR3 has 16 amino acids. Germline CDR1 reads MNHNS; CDR2 reads SASEGT. V shed 8 bases, J shed 3 bases, and the junction held 12 bases outside the gene matches. The DNA for the CDR3 is TGTGCCAGCTGTCGATCGGTGGGGACAGGGGGCTACGAGCAGTACTTC. It is translated as CASCRSVGTGGYEQYF.